The clone carrying this T cell receptor beta chain counts as medium-sized by frequency. No antigen is known for it. TRB amplification used approximately 250 ng of peripheral blood genomic DNA. This specimen belongs to a study of T cell clusters in autoimmune cytopenias. Notes on the study in general: The T cell clusters came from computational analysis alone and lack functional validation. Physiological T cell clusters of healthy donors were apparently absent in primary autoimmune cytopenia patients.

TRB was amplified by touch-down multiplex PCR, primer pools A and B combined. TCRdb reprocessed the multiplex PCR reads, with one entry per CDR3 protein and no DNA. The sample's table shows about 3,200 distinct CDR3 sequences. Material: peripheral blood. This TCR was recovered from a human donor with an autoimmune cytopenia or autoimmune hepatitis (not recorded which).

CDR3 amino acids: CASSLAGGRTDTQYF. This rearrangement joins TRBV12-3 or TRBV12-4 to TRBJ2-3; TCRdb designates TRBD2, a call that cannot be tested without DNA. This CDR3 has 15 amino acids.